This is a list of T cell receptor beta chains from one sample in a study of T cells after yellow fever vaccination. TCRdb reprocessed the 5' RACE reads via MiXCR and lists one record per CDR3 protein. The data contain 510,000 or so distinct CDR3 sequences, 19% of them singletons. The material sequenced was PBMCs, taken 15 days after the yellow fever booster vaccination. These receptors were taken from a man in his thirties or forties who received the YFV17D yellow fever vaccine. Each CDR3 is given with its conserved first and last residue. A D gene is named only where the DNA matches it firmly. Clone sizes are given selectively: once, few, many, or a class where the clone is expanded.

D	V	size	J	DNA	CDR3
TRBD1	TRBV7-2	few	TRBJ2-1	TGTGCCAGCAGCCGCTTTGGGCAGGGGGAGAATGAGCAGTTCTTC	CASSRFGQGENEQFF
TRBD1	TRBV5-1	few	TRBJ2-3	TGCGCCAGCAGCGGGGAAGGACAGGCGAGCACAGATACGCAGTATTTT	CASSGEGQASTDTQYF
.	TRBV15	.	TRBJ2-2	TGTGCCACCAGCAGAGCCAACGGCAACACCGGGGAGCTGTTTTTT	CATSRANGNTGELFF
.	TRBV19	few	TRBJ2-3	TGTGCCAGTAGGCTAATCGGGGGGCCAGATACGCAGTATTTT	CASRLIGGPDTQYF
.	TRBV5-6	.	TRBJ2-1	TGTGCCAGCAGCTTTGGGGGCGGCGGGATATCCGGGCAGTTCTTC	CASSFGGGGISGQFF
.	TRBV10-3	few	TRBJ2-5	TGTGCCATCAGTGAGACTATTGGGGAAGAGACCCAGTACTTC	CAISETIGEETQYF
.	TRBV10-3	.	TRBJ2-2	TGTGCCATCAGTGAGGGGGCTCGGGACACCGGGGAGCTGTTTTTT	CAISEGARDTGELFF
.	TRBV6-2/TRBV6-3	.	TRBJ2-7	TGTGCCAGCAGTTACGAGGGACGTTACGAGCAGTACTTC	CASSYEGRYEQYF
TRBD1	TRBV7-2	.	TRBJ2-7	TGTGCCAGCAGGGTAACAGGGGGCACGTCCTACGAGCAGTACTTC	CASRVTGGTSYEQYF
.	TRBV2	.	TRBJ2-2	TGTGCCAGCAGACTCGAAGCAGGGGCTCCTGCGGGGGAGCTGTTTTTT	CASRLEAGAPAGELFF
.	TRBV27	few	TRBJ2-5	TGTGCCAGCAGTTTATCAGTAACAGGTCAAGAGACCCAGTACTTC	CASSLSVTGQETQYF
.	TRBV7-2	few	TRBJ2-2	TGTGCCAGCAGCTTCCTAGGAGACACCGGGGAGCTGTTTTTT	CASSFLGDTGELFF
TRBD2	TRBV29-1	few	TRBJ2-1	TGCAGCGTTGACGCGAGCGGGAGCCATCTGGTTGGGACCCACAATGAGCAGTTCTTC	CSVDASGSHLVGTHNEQFF
TRBD1	TRBV19	few	TRBJ2-1	TGTGCCAGTAGCCCTTACGGGACAGGAGACAATGAGCAGTTCTTC	CASSPYGTGDNEQFF
.	TRBV6-6	.	TRBJ1-5	TGTGCCAGCAGCCAACCCGAGCCCCAGCATTTT	CASSQPEPQHF
.	TRBV29-1	few	TRBJ2-1	TGCAGCGTGGAGAAGGGGACTGGGCCGTTCTTC	CSVEKGTGPFF
.	TRBV6-1	.	TRBJ1-5	TGTGCCAGCAGACAGAACGCGGGCAATCAGCCCCAGCATTTT	CASRQNAGNQPQHF
.	TRBV7-8	.	TRBJ2-3	TGTGCCAGCAGCTTGCCCAGCCAGGATACGCAGTATTTT	CASSLPSQDTQYF
.	TRBV4-2	.	TRBJ2-7	TGTGCCAGCAGCCCCGGGGTCCTCTGCATCCGGACTAAGGCCGAGCAGTACTTC	CASSPGVLCIRTKAEQYF
TRBD1	TRBV18	.	TRBJ1-1	TGTGCCAGCTCACTTAAACAGGGGACGACTGAAGCTTTCTTT	CASSLKQGTTEAFF
.	TRBV5-1	.	TRBJ2-7	TGCGCCAGCAGCTTGTCCACCCCAGGAGGCGGAAACGAGCAGTACTTC	CASSLSTPGGGNEQYF
TRBD1	TRBV4-2	few	TRBJ2-7	TGTGCCAGCAGCCCTGGGACAGGAATCTACGAGCAGTACTTC	CASSPGTGIYEQYF
.	TRBV19	.	TRBJ2-3	TGTGCCAGTAGGCAAGCAGGGTCAGTTACGCAGTATTTT	CASRQAGSVTQYF
.	TRBV6-4	.	TRBJ2-3	TGTGCCAGCAGTGACTCGGCTAGCGGAGGGGGAATTGATACGCAGTATTTT	CASSDSASGGGIDTQYF
.	TRBV20-1	.	TRBJ2-5	TGCAGTGCCAACGGCTTAGCGGAGAGACAAGAGACCCAGTACTTC	CSANGLAERQETQYF
.	TRBV12-3/TRBV12-4	few	TRBJ2-1	TGTGCCAGCAGTTTAGCCGGAGACACCTACAATGAGCAGTTCTTC	CASSLAGDTYNEQFF
TRBD2	TRBV12-3/TRBV12-4	few	TRBJ2-7	TGTGCCAGCAGGGAGCGGGAGAGCTCCTACGAGCAGTACTTC	CASRERESSYEQYF
TRBD2	TRBV6-1	.	TRBJ2-1	TGTGCCAGCGGGGCTAGCGGGAGGATGGACAATGAGCAGTTCTTC	CASGASGRMDNEQFF
.	TRBV7-2	.	TRBJ2-3	TGTGCCAGCAGCAGAAACAGCGGCACAGATACGCAGTATTTT	CASSRNSGTDTQYF
.	TRBV4-3	.	TRBJ2-1	TGCGCCAGCAGCCAAGTCTTTGAGTACAATGAGCAGTTCTTC	CASSQVFEYNEQFF
TRBD2	TRBV24-1	.	TRBJ2-1	TGTGCCACCAGTGATTTCCTCGGGGCGGGAGAATATGAGCAGTTCTTC	CATSDFLGAGEYEQFF
TRBD2	TRBV6-4	few	TRBJ2-5	TGTGCCAGCAGTAACGAGGGACTAGCGGGAGGACGGGGCGCAGAGACCCAGTACTTC	CASSNEGLAGGRGAETQYF
.	TRBV9	.	TRBJ1-3	TGTGCCAGCAGCCCATCCGGGACACTTGGAAACACCATATATTTT	CASSPSGTLGNTIYF
.	TRBV3-1	few	TRBJ2-3	TGTGCCAGCAGCCAAAGTGGATGGGATACGCAGTATTTT	CASSQSGWDTQYF
.	TRBV5-1	.	TRBJ2-2	TGCGCCAGCAGCCCCAGTCGACTAGTCCCCGGGGAGCTGTTTTTT	CASSPSRLVPGELFF
.	TRBV7-8	few	TRBJ2-5	TGTGCCAGCAGCTTCCGGGCCCGTGGGGAGCGTTACCAAGAGACCCAGTACTTC	CASSFRARGERYQETQYF
.	TRBV6-5	once	TRBJ2-3	TGTGCCAGCAGTTACTCCCCCCACACAGATACGCAGTATTTT	CASSYSPHTDTQYF
.	TRBV19	.	TRBJ2-5	TGTGCCAGTAGTATTCCGACCCAAATCGAGACCCAGTACTTC	CASSIPTQIETQYF
TRBD2	TRBV28	.	TRBJ2-1	TGTGCCAGCAGTCCCCTAGCGGGAGCGGTCAATGAGCAGTTCTTC	CASSPLAGAVNEQFF
.	TRBV20-1	.	TRBJ1-1	TGCAGTGCTAGGGGGGGGTTCACTGAAGCTTTCTTT	CSARGGFTEAFF
.	TRBV7-2	.	TRBJ2-3	TGTGCCAGCAGCAGGCCTAGCACAGATACGCAGTATTTT	CASSRPSTDTQYF
.	TRBV5-1	.	TRBJ2-7	TGCGCCAGCAGCTTGGAGGCGGGACAGTCACGGGAGCAGTACTTC	CASSLEAGQSREQYF
.	TRBV7-9	.	TRBJ1-5	TGTGCCAGCAGCGGATGGGACACGAATCAGCCCCAGCATTTT	CASSGWDTNQPQHF
.	TRBV7-9	.	TRBJ1-1	TGTGCCAGCAGCCCCCGGGGGGGCCGCATGAACACTGAAGCTTTCTTT	CASSPRGGRMNTEAFF
.	TRBV12-3/TRBV12-4	.	TRBJ2-7	TGTGCCAGCAGTGCCGGAGGGTCCTACGAGCAGTACTTC	CASSAGGSYEQYF
.	TRBV10-2	many	TRBJ1-2	TGCGCCAGCAGTGAGGCTGGGTCAGGGCATCGGCGCTACACCTTC	CASSEAGSGHRRYTF
.	TRBV20-1	once	TRBJ1-2	TGCAGTGCGCAGACAGAAAACTATGGCTACACCTTC	CSAQTENYGYTF